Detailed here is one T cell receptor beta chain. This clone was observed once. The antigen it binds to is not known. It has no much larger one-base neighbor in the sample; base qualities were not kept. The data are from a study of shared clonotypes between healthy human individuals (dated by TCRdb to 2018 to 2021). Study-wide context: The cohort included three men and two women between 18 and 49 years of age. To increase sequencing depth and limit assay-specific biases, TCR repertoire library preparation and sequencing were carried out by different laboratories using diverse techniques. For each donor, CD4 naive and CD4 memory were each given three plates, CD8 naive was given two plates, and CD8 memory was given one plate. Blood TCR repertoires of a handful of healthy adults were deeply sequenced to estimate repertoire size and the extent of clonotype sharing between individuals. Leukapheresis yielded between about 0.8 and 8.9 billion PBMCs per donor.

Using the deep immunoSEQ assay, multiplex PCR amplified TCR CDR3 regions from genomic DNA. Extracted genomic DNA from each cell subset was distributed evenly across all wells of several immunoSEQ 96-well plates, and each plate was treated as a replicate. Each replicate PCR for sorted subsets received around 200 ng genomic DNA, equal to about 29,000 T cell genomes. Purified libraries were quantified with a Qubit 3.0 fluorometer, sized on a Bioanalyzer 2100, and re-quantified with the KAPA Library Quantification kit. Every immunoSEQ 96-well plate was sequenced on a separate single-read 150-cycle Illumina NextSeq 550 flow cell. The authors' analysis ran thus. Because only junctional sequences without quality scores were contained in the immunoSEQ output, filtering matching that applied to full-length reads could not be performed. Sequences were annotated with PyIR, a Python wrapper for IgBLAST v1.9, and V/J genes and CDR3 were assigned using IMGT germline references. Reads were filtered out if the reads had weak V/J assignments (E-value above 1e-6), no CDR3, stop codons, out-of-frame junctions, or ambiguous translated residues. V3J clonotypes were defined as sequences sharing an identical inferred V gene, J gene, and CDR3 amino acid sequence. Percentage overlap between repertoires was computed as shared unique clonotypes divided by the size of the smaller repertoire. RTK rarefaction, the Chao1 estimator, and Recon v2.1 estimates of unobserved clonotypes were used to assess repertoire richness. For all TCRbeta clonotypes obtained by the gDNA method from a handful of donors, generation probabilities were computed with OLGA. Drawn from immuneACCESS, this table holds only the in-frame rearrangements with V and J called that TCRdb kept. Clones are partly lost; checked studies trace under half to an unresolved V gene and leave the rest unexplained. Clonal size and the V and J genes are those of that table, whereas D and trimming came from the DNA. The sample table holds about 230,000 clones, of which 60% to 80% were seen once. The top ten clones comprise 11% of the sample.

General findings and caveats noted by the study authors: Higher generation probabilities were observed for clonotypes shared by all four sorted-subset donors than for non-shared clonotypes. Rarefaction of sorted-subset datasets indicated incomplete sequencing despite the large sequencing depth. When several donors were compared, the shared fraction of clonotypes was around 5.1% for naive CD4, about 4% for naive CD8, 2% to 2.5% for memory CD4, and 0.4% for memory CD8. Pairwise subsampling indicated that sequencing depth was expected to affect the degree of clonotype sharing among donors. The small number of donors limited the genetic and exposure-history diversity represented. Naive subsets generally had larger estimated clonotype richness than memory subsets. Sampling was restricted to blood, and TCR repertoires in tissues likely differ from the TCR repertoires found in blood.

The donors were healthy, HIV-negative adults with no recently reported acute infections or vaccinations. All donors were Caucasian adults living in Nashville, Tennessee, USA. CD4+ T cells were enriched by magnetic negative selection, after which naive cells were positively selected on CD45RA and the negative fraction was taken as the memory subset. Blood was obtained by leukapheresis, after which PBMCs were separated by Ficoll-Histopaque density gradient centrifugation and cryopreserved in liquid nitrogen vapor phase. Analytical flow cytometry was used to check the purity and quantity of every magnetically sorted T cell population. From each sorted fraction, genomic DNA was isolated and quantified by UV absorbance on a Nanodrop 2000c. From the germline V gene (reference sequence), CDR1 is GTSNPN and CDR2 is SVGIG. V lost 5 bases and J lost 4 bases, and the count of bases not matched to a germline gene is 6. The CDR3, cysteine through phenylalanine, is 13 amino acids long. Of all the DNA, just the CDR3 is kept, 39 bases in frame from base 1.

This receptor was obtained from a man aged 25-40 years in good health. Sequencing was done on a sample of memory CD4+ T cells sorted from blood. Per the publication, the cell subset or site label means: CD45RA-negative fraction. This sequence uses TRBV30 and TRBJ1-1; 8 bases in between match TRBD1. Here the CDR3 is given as CAWGGQGGTEAFF. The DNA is TGTGCCTGGGGAGGACAGGGAGGCACTGAAGCTTTCTTT.